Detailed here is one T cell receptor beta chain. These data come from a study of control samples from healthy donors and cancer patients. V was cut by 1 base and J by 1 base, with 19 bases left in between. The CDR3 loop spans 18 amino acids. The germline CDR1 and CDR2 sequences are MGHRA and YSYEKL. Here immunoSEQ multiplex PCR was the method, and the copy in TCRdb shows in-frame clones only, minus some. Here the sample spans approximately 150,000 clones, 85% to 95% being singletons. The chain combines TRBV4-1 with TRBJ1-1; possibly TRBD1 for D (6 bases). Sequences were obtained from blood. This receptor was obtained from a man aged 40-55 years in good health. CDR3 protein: CASSQGRGGYNRNTEAFF. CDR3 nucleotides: TGCGCCAGCAGCCAAGGGCGAGGGGGATATAATCGGAACACTGAAGCTTTCTTT.